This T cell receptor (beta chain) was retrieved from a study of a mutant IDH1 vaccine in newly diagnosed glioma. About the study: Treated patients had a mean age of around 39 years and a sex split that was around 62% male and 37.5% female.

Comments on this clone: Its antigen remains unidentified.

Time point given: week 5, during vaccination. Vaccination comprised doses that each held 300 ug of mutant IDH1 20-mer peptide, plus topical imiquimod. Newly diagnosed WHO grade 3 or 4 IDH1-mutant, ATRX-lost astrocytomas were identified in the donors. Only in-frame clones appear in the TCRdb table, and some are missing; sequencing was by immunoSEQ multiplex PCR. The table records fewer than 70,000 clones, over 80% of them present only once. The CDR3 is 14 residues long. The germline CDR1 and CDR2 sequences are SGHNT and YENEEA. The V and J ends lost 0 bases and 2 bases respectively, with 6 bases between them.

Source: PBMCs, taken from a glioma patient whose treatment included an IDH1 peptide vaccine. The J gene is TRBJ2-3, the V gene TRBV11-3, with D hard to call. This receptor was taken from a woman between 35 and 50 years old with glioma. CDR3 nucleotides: TGTGCCAGCAGCTTAGACTCTGACACAGATACGCAGTATTTT. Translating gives CASSLDSDTDTQYF.